The 5 T cell receptor beta chains below come from one sample, sequenced in a study of T cell repertoires in cytomegalovirus infection. TCRdb reprocessed the reads with MiXCR, giving one entry per CDR3 protein. The sample has more than 400,000 distinct CDR3 sequences, roughly 29% seen once. The sequenced material came from PBMCs. These receptors originate from a human donor in good health (CMV status not recorded). Some clones in this sample may be carry-over from other donors' samples.

The genes are TRBV2 and TRBJ2-7; maybe TRBD1 (6 bases). Germline V gene data show CDR1 as SNHLY and CDR2 as FYNNEI. CDR3 length equals 16 residues. V was cut by 7 bases and J by 4 bases, with 23 bases left in between. The CDR3 region has the DNA TGTGCCAGCATAGCGCGCGAGAGGGGGAATCCTTACGAGCAGTACGTC. It codes for CASIARERGNPYEQYV.

This clonotype was seen more than once but under ten times. This rearrangement joins TRBV6-5 to TRBJ2-7, with TRBD2 matching over 7 bases. With 0 bases clipped from V and 0 bases from J, the junction kept 5 bases outside the gene matches. This CDR3 comprises 16 residues. Germline V CDR1 and CDR2: MNHEY, SVGAGI. CDR3 in amino acids: CASSYSGEGFSYEQYF. CDR3 bases: TGTGCCAGCAGTTACTCGGGGGAGGGGTTCTCCTACGAGCAGTACTTC.

Many counts were recorded for this clonotype. The V and J genes are TRBV7-3 and TRBJ2-1; 10 positions match TRBD1. The trim removed 7 bases at V and 5 bases at J, leaving 8 bases unmatched. From germline, CDR1 is SGHTA and CDR2 FQGTGA. The CDR3 spans 15 residues. In DNA form, the CDR3 reads TGTGCCAGCATCGATTGGACAGGGGGGCACAATGAGCAGTTCTTC. Residues: CASIDWTGGHNEQFF.

A few counts support this clonotype. The rearrangement links TRBV11-3 to TRBJ1-3; D gene ambiguous. Germline V gives CDR1 SGHNT, CDR2 YENEEA. The CDR3 is 16 amino acids. Trimming pared 5 bases from V and 1 base from J, leaving 15 bases between. CDR3 region: CASSDRVMASGNTIYF. The CDR3 DNA reads as TGTGCCAGCAGCGATAGGGTTATGGCGTCTGGAAACACCATATATTTT.

The CDR3 DNA reads as TGTGCCAGCAGTTACCCACCCGGACAGGGACCCGATAGCAATCAGCCCCAGCATTTT. It codes for CASSYPPGQGPDSNQPQHF. V is TRBV6-2 or TRBV6-3 and J is TRBJ1-5; 8 bases line up with TRBD1. V was pared by 2 bases and J by 0 bases, with 12 bases of the junction left unmatched. CDR3 length: 19 residues. Germline lookup yields CDR1 MNHEY and CDR2 SVGEGT.